The 22 T cell receptor beta chains reported below all come from one sample, sequenced in a study of T-cell reconstitution after alpha-beta-depleted transplantation in children. Using unique molecular identifiers, the investigators prepared the TCRbeta library. TCRdb itself ran the PCR reads through MiXCR, one entry per CDR3 protein. The data contain approximately 240,000 distinct CDR3 sequences, about a tenth of them singletons. The sample was PBMCs, taken before TCRalphabeta/CD19-depleted stem cell transplant. The receptors derive from a child in the first two years of life with acute myeloid leukemia, due to receive a stem cell transplant.

This clonotype was counted ten times or more. Here the CDR3 DNA reads TGCAGTGCTAGAGAAGAACCAGGCACAGATACGCAGTATTTT. Translating gives CSAREEPGTDTQYF. The chain employs TRBV20-1 and TRBJ2-3; D is unclear. V lost 0 bases and J 1 base, leaving 8 bases between the germline ends. Germline values: CDR1 DFQATT, CDR2 SNEGSKA (reference sequence). CDR3 length: 14 residues.

This clonotype has at least ten counts. The chain is built from TRBV10-3 and TRBJ1-1; TRBD1 matches at 7 bases. J was trimmed by 4 bases and V by 4 bases; bases with no gene match: 15. Germline-derived CDR1 and CDR2 are ENHRY and SYGVKD. The CDR3 has 17 residues. The CDR3 DNA reads TGTGCCATCAGTGGTTCGATTTACAGGGGAACCGGCACTGAAGCTTTCTTT. Protein sequence: CAISGSIYRGTGTEAFF.

This clonotype appeared many times. The rearrangement links TRBV4-2 to TRBJ2-7; TRBD2 aligns across 11 bases. Unmatched junction bases numbered 10, after V lost 0 bases and J lost 6 bases. The CDR3 loop spans 17 amino acids. Germline CDR1 and CDR2: LGHNA and YNFKEQ. The CDR3 region is CASSQDLAGGPLGEQYF. The CDR3 DNA reads TGTGCCAGCAGCCAAGATTTAGCGGGAGGGCCATTAGGCGAGCAGTACTTC.

At least ten counts were recorded for this clonotype. The V gene is TRBV12-3 or TRBV12-4, the J gene TRBJ1-2; D call uncertain. The V gene lost 7 bases and the J gene lost 8 bases, with 20 bases spanning the gap. This CDR3 has 14 residues. CDR3 sequence (DNA): TGTGCCAGCACCACCGTAGTTGAGCCAGAAGGCTACACCTTC. Translated, it gives CASTTVVEPEGYTF.

As concerns this clonotype: A single base separates this from a much larger clone, so it may be a read error. This sequence joins TRBV6-2 or TRBV6-3 and TRBJ1-6, with D possibly matching TRBD1 (5 bases). This CDR3 has 14 amino acids. Germline V CDR1 and CDR2: MNHEY, SVGEGT. The CDR3 coding sequence is TGTGCCAGCAGTTACGGACACCGGAATTCACCCCTCCGCTTT. It translates to CASSYGHRNSPLRF.

This clonotype was picked up a small number of times. The chain recombines TRBV30 with TRBJ2-7; TRBD2 aligns across 12 bases. V trimming: 5 bases; J trimming: 5 bases; junction bases outside the gene matches: 7. This CDR3 spans 14 amino acids. Germline values: CDR1 GTSNPN, CDR2 SVGIG (reference sequence). The CDR3 sequence: CAWSGLAGKDEQYF. CDR3 sequence (DNA): TGTGCCTGGTCCGGACTAGCGGGAAAAGACGAGCAGTACTTC. Based on the CDR3 plus reference TRBV30 and TRBJ2-7, the full variable domain is SQTIHQWPATLVQPVGSPLSLECTVEGTSNPNLYWYRQAAGRGLQLLFYSVGIGQISSEVPQNLSASRPQDRQFILSSKKLLLSDSGFYLCAWSGLAGKDEQYFGPGTRLTVT.

This clonotype was picked up many times. The chain combines TRBV18 with TRBJ2-2; no clear D. The CDR3 covers 13 residues. From germline, CDR1 is KGHSH and CDR2 LQKENI. V was trimmed by 2 bases and J by 7 bases, leaving 8 bases between them. The CDR3 nucleotides read TGTGCCAGCTCACCAAAGCCAGACGGGGAGCTGTTTTTT. It is translated as CASSPKPDGELFF.

The chain joins TRBV5-6 to TRBJ2-1, with a possible D match to TRBD2 (6 bases). Germline assignment: CDR1 SGHDT and CDR2 YYEEEE. The CDR3 extends over 16 amino acids. V shed 3 bases and J shed 5 bases, with 18 bases lying between them. The CDR3 is CASSWGLEGPNNEQFF. CDR3 nucleotide sequence: TGTGCCAGCAGCTGGGGACTGGAGGGCCCGAACAATGAGCAGTTCTTC.

This clonotype was seen many times. The chain links TRBV3-1 to TRBJ2-7, with D uncertain. Germline lookup yields CDR1 LGHDT and CDR2 YNNKEL (reference sequence). V was cut by 5 bases and J by 7 bases, with 9 bases left in between. CDR3 size: 11 residues. The CDR3 region has the DNA TGTGCCAGCAGCTCCCCAATGGAGCAGTACTTC. It codes for CASSSPMEQYF.

The chain recombines TRBV9 with TRBJ2-3; 12 bases are shared with TRBD2. Germline-derived CDR1 and CDR2 are SGDLS and YYNGEE. The CDR3 runs 13 residues. J gave up 3 bases and V 10 bases, and 3 bases lay outside the gene matches. Here the CDR3 DNA reads TGTGCCCGCGGGACTAGCGGGACAGATACGCAGTATTTT. Translated, it gives CARGTSGTDTQYF.

This clonotype came up many times. The chain uses TRBV28 and TRBJ2-4; 12 bases are shared with TRBD2. V gave up 3 bases and J gave up 0 bases; unmatched junction bases: 6. Germline V gene sequence: CDR1 MDHEN, CDR2 SYDVKM. The CDR3 runs 18 residues. CDR3 residues: CASSLDRGLAGAKNIQYF. Here the CDR3 DNA reads TGTGCCAGCAGTTTGGACAGGGGACTAGCGGGAGCCAAAAACATTCAGTACTTC.

This clonotype showed up many times. The chain employs TRBV6-2 or TRBV6-3 and TRBJ2-1; 13 nucleotides agree with TRBD2. The germline CDR1 and CDR2 sequences are MNHEY and SVGEGT. CDR3 length equals 15 residues. V lost 6 bases and J lost 8; bases outside the gene matches: 7. The CDR3 loop reads CASRLLAGGSHEQFF. The CDR3 region has the DNA TGTGCCAGCAGATTACTAGCGGGAGGGTCTCATGAGCAGTTCTTC.

This clonotype appeared many times. The rearrangement joins TRBV20-1 to TRBJ1-2; D gene ambiguous. The V gene's germline CDR1 is DFQATT and CDR2 SNEGSKA (reference sequence). Trimming left V 3 bases short and J 7 bases short, with 9 bases between. The CDR3 runs to 11 residues. In DNA form, the CDR3 reads TGCAGTGCTAGTCCCCCCGGTGGCTACACCTTC. Translation gives CSASPPGGYTF.

Regarding this clonotype: One end of the junction fails to match germline, which may point to a read error. The rearrangement joins TRBV7-9 to TRBJ1-1; D remains ambiguous. Germline CDR1 reads SEHNR; CDR2 reads FQNEAQ (reference sequence). The CDR3 covers 12 residues. CDR3 loop: CASSLVGTEASF. Here the CDR3 DNA reads TGTGCCAGCAGCTTAGTTGGCACTGAAGCTTCCTTT.

About this clonotype itself: The junction departs from germline at one end; a sequencing error may be responsible. The V call is TRBV4-2, the J call TRBJ2-1; D remains ambiguous. Germline CDR1 reads LGHNA; CDR2 reads YNFKEQ. The CDR3 covers 13 residues. The DNA of the CDR3 is TGTGCCAGCAGCCAACGGTCGGCCGATGAGCTGTTCTTC. Its translation is CASSQRSADELFF.

This clonotype was observed a few times. This chain links TRBV2 with TRBJ1-1; D might be TRBD1 (5 bases). Trimming pared 3 bases from V and 8 bases from J, leaving 10 bases between. This CDR3 is 12 amino acids long. Germline V gene data show CDR1 as SNHLY and CDR2 as FYNNEI. DNA for the CDR3: TGTGCCAGCAGTGACGACAGACTCGAAGCTTTCTTT. It translates to CASSDDRLEAFF.

This clonotype was seen only a few times. The rearrangement links TRBV6-1 to TRBJ2-2; D unresolved. The CDR3 runs 13 residues. Trimming took 7 bases from V and 6 from J, leaving 12 bases between them. Germline values: CDR1 MNHNS, CDR2 SASEGT. The CDR3 coding sequence is TGTGCCAGCACTATTAGGGTGGCCGGGGAGCTGTTTTTT. Protein sequence: CASTIRVAGELFF.

This clonotype has ten or more counts. This chain connects TRBV5-1 to TRBJ2-2, with TRBD2 matching over 9 bases. This CDR3 is 16 amino acids long. Germline V lookup: CDR1 SGHRS, CDR2 YFSETQ. Trimming removed 2 bases from V and 2 bases from J; junction bases left unmatched: 4. CDR3: CASSFGLAPNTGELFF. CDR3 DNA sequence: TGCGCCAGCAGCTTCGGACTAGCGCCCAACACCGGGGAGCTGTTTTTT.

Many counts were recorded for this clonotype. This sequence joins TRBV7-9 and TRBJ1-1; TRBD1 might be the D (5 bases). Germline V CDR1 and CDR2: SEHNR, FQNEAQ (reference sequence). V lost 4 bases, J lost 1 base, and 10 bases lay in between. CDR3 length: 14 amino acids. In nucleotides, the CDR3 is TGTGCCAGCAGCTGGGGGGTCACGAACACTGAAGCTTTCTTT. Translated: CASSWGVTNTEAFF. Using reference TRBV7-9 and TRBJ1-1 for the parts outside the CDR3, the full variable domain is DTGVSQNPRHKITKRGQNVTFRCDPISEHNRLYWYRQTLGQGPEFLTYFQNEAQLEKSRLLSDRFSAERPKGSFSTLEIQRTEQGDSAMYLCASSWGVTNTEAFFGQGTRLTVV.

This clonotype was seen more than once but under ten times. For the CDR3, the DNA is TGTGCCAGCAGTGCCCATAGAGGATTTAAGACCCAGTACTTC. It is translated as CASSAHRGFKTQYF. The V and J genes are TRBV28 and TRBJ2-5, with D unclear. Germline V gives CDR1 MDHEN, CDR2 SYDVKM. Trimming shortened V by 5 bases and J by 6 bases, and 16 bases separated the two germline ends. This CDR3 has 14 residues.

This clonotype has a handful of counts. CDR3 DNA: TGTGCCTGGGGGGTAAATCAGCCCCAGCATTTT. It encodes CAWGVNQPQHF. This sequence joins TRBV30 and TRBJ1-5; no clear D. CDR1 is GTSNPN, CDR2 SVGIG, per germline (reference sequence). V was clipped by 5 bases and J by 4 bases, with 6 bases between them. CDR3 length: 11 residues.

This clonotype was observed many times. The V and J genes are TRBV12-3 or TRBV12-4 and TRBJ1-4; 7 nucleotides agree with TRBD1. After removal of 6 bases from V and 8 bases from J, the junction contained 9 bases not matched to a gene. The CDR3 consists of 14 residues. As DNA, the CDR3 is TGTGCCAGCAGCTCTACCGGGACAGAAGAAAAACTGTTTTTT. This translates into CASSSTGTEEKLFF.